The T cell receptor (beta chain) under discussion was sequenced for a study of blood T cells in healthy people across ages. Regarding the study as a whole: Comparison with aged donors showed that long-lived donors had more naive CD4+ cells and higher diversity.

A word on this clonotype: Its antigen remains unidentified.

Primers used in a second PCR of about 7 to 11 cycles were a sample-barcoded 5' primer and a J-beta primer mix. Each of the cDNA molecules was tagged by a template-switch adaptor with 12 random nucleotides. Each CDR3 protein is one row after TCRdb ran MiXCR on the 5' RACE reads. The table lists approximately 800,000 distinct CDR3 sequences, about 45% of them singletons. The CDR3 contains 16 residues. V was pared by 2 bases and J by 8 bases, with 16 bases between. From germline, CDR1 is SEHNR and CDR2 FQNEAQ (reference sequence). No fewer than 7 million PBMCs went into each sample. Per sample, at least 5 micrograms of total RNA were extracted.

The sample consisted of blood. The chain couples TRBV7-9 to TRBJ1-6; tentative D call: TRBD1 (5 bases). The receptor comes from a man aged 80 or over in good health. The DNA of the CDR3 is TGTGCCAGCAGCTTAAGTATGGGGCCGGGTGATTCACCCCTCCACTTT. Protein product: CASSLSMGPGDSPLHF. Full variable domain (remainder filled in from reference TRBV7-9 and TRBJ1-6): DTGVSQNPRHKITKRGQNVTFRCDPISEHNRLYWYRQTLGQGPEFLTYFQNEAQLEKSRLLSDRFSAERPKGSFSTLEIQRTEQGDSAMYLCASSLSMGPGDSPLHFGNGTRLTVT.